Described below is a single T cell receptor (beta chain) sequence and its context. Its target is unknown. Both 60 Vbeta primers and 13 Jbeta primers went into the PCR. TCRdb keeps only in-frame clones here, not all; method: immunoSEQ multiplex PCR. The profile shows 150,000 to 200,000 clones, roughly 87% of them singletons. CDR3 length: 16 amino acids. Germline V gene lookup returns CDR1 SGHRS and CDR2 YFSETQ. The V and J ends lost 4 bases and 3 bases, in that order; junction bases with no gene match: 6. The study sampled nominally healthy donors, though unrecorded immune exposures were likely. These data come from a study of cytomegalovirus exposure and HLA in healthy donors. The study, taken as a whole, reports: In a later analysis, at a false discovery rate of 0.05, under 20,000 TCR beta sequences were associated with HLA alleles.

The material sequenced was PBMCs. The chain links TRBV5-1 to TRBJ2-2; the match to TRBD1 covers 10 bases. This sequence originates from a girl aged 10-17 years in good health and CMV-seropositive. The CDR3 here is CASSPPGTGDTGELFF. The CDR3 coding sequence is TGCGCCAGCAGCCCCCCCGGGACAGGGGACACCGGGGAGCTGTTTTTT. The full variable domain, rest sourced from reference TRBV5-1 and TRBJ2-2, is KAGVTQTPRYLIKTRGQQVTLSCSPISGHRSVSWYQQTPGQGLQFLFEYFSETQRNKGNFPGRFSGRQFSNSRSEMNVSTLELGDSALYLCASSPPGTGDTGELFFGEGSRLTVL.